Listed here are 6 T cell receptor beta chains from one sample, sequenced in a study of shared clonotypes between healthy human individuals (dated by TCRdb to about 2020). CD8 naive samples were obtained by positive selection for CCR7 among CD45RO-negative cells, yielding a CD45RA+CCR7+ population from which TemRA cells were excluded. Library prep was done by the immunoSEQ multiplex PCR assay. TCRdb limited this immuneACCESS table to in-frame rearrangements with V and J called. A share of clones is missing; checked studies link under half to unresolved V genes, and the rest is unexplained. The sample yields about 2.1 million clones; about 94% were counted once. 1.5% to 2% of the sample is held by the ten biggest clonotypes. The sample was naive CD8+ T cells from PBMCs. The cell subset or site tag for this specimen amounts to: CD45RA+CCR7+. The receptors here all came from a young man in good health. Some clones in this sample may be carry-over from other donors' samples.

V usage is TRBV19 and J usage is TRBJ2-1, with TRBD2 matching 7 bases. Germline CDR1 reads LNHDA; CDR2 reads SQIVND (reference sequence). The CDR3 loop spans 16 amino acids. V shed 5 bases, J shed 6 bases, and the junction held 13 bases outside the gene matches. CDR3 residues: CASSLYTLALFNEQFF. CDR3 bases: TGTGCCAGTAGTTTGTACACACTAGCGCTTTTCAATGAGCAGTTCTTC.

The chain has TRBV28 and TRBJ1-5; 7 positions match TRBD1. This CDR3 comprises 16 residues. Germline loops: CDR1 MDHEN, CDR2 SYDVKM. V shed 3 bases and J 7 bases; nucleotides not matched to a gene: 12. This chain's CDR3 is CASSFIGGGLEQPQHF. DNA for the CDR3: TGTGCCAGCAGTTTCATTGGAGGGGGCTTAGAACAGCCCCAGCATTTT.

The V call is TRBV27, the J call TRBJ2-7; D may be TRBD1 or TRBD2 (5 bases each). From germline, CDR1 is MNHEY and CDR2 SMNVEV (reference sequence). Trimming shortened V by 5 bases and J by 6 bases, and 14 bases separated the two germline ends. This CDR3 spans 13 amino acids. CDR3 region: CASSPGLGVEQYF. In nucleotides, the CDR3 is TGTGCCAGCAGTCCCGGGTTGGGGGTCGAGCAGTACTTC.

J is TRBJ2-3 and V is TRBV6-6; D is perhaps TRBD1 (6 bases). V was shortened by 6 bases and J by 2 bases, with 12 bases between the two germline ends. This CDR3 is 14 amino acids long. Germline CDR1 and CDR2: MNHNY and SVGAGI (reference sequence). CDR3 nucleotide sequence: TGTGCCAGCAGACAAGGACAGTACACAGATACGCAGTATTTT. Its protein is CASRQGQYTDTQYF.

This sequence joins TRBV28 and TRBJ2-7, with 7 positions matching TRBD2. The CDR3 contains 15 residues. Unmatched junction bases numbered 10, after V lost 6 bases and J lost 2 bases. CDR1 is MDHEN, CDR2 SYDVKM, per germline. The CDR3: CASRLGLAATYEQYF. In DNA, the CDR3 is TGTGCCAGCAGGCTCGGGCTAGCGGCTACCTACGAGCAGTACTTC.

The CDR3 DNA reads TGCAGCGTTGTCCCTCGGCGGGATTTCACAGATACGCAGTATTTT. Translating it yields CSVVPRRDFTDTQYF. This sequence joins TRBV29-1 and TRBJ2-3; tentatively, D is TRBD2 (6 bases). V gave up 4 bases and J gave up 2 bases, with 16 bases separating them. The length of the CDR3 is 15 residues. Germline V gene sequence: CDR1 SQVTM, CDR2 ANQGSEA.